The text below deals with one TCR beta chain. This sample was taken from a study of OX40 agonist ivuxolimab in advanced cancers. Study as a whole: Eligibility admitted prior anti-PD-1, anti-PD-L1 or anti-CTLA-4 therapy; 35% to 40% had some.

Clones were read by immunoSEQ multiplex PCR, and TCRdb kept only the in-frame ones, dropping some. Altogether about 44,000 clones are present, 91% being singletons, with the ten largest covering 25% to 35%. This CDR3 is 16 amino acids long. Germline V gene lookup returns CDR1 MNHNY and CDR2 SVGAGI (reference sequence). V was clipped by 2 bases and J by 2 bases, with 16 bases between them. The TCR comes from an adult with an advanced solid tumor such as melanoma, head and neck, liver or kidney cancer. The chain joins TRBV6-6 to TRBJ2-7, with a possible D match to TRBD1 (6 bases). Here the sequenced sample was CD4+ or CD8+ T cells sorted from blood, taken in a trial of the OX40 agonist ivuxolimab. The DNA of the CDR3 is TGTGCCAGCAGTTACCAACAGGGTCTGGTGGCCTACGAGCAGTACTTC. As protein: CASSYQQGLVAYEQYF.